This T cell receptor (beta chain) is from a study of T-cell reconstitution after alpha-beta-depleted transplantation in children. Study findings and constraints: Most T-cell counts and diversity one year after the transplant came from T cells that were newly produced. Some patients' high day-60 TCRbeta diversity was attributed to recipient cells surviving conditioning. Reported findings indicate that, about two months after transplant, alpha-beta T cells came from several hundred expanded clones, which were derived from non-depleted graft cells.

Library preparation (for TCRbeta) was performed with unique molecular identifiers. TCRdb reanalysed the PCR reads using MiXCR and keeps one entry per CDR3 protein. The table records about 580,000 distinct CDR3 sequences, 23% of them present only once. This CDR3 has 17 amino acids. CDR1 and CDR2 (germline): SGHAT, FQNNGV. V lost 5 bases to trimming and J lost 2 bases; unmatched junction nucleotides: 13. This clonotype was detected a few times. Antigen unknown. This chain connects TRBV11-2 to TRBJ1-2; 8 positions agree with TRBD1. The origin of this receptor is a boy in the first two years of life who had a stem cell transplant for acute myeloid leukemia, so the T cells may come from the graft donor. The source material was PBMCs, mostly from graft donor cells, sampled 360 days after TCRalphabeta/CD19-depleted stem cell transplant. The CDR3 protein is CASSAGGVIGRNYGYTF. CDR3 nucleotide sequence: TGTGCCAGCAGCGCAGGGGGCGTCATCGGGCGGAACTATGGCTACACCTTC.